This T cell receptor (beta chain) came from a study of vaccination effects on CD4 cells after COVID-19. Notes on the study in general: Only a single clone (1 of 255 vaccine-induced clones in healthy vaccinees) cross-reacted with common cold coronaviruses.

A note on this clone: The antigen is undetermined.

Between days 9 and 10 of culture, CD4+ T cells were separated out. Two doses of either BNT162b2 or mRNA-1273 were given to each participant. Libraries were prepared by immunoSEQ multiplex PCR; TCRdb keeps only in-frame clonotypes and omits some of them. The repertoire holds about 39,000 clones, with about 70% as singletons. The specimen was CD4+ T cells from PBMCs cultured without peptide, collected after COVID-19 vaccination. The source of this sequence is a human donor who received a COVID-19 vaccine.

CDR3 in amino acids: CASSIQMTVGVGYTF. The CDR3 DNA follows: TGTGCCAGTAGTATTCAAATGACGGTCGGCGTAGGCTACACCTTC. This chain connects TRBV19 to TRBJ1-2; D ambiguous. Germline CDR1 LNHDA, CDR2 SQIVND (reference sequence). The CDR3 totals 15 residues. The V gene lost 3 bases and the J gene lost 8 bases, with 19 bases spanning the gap.